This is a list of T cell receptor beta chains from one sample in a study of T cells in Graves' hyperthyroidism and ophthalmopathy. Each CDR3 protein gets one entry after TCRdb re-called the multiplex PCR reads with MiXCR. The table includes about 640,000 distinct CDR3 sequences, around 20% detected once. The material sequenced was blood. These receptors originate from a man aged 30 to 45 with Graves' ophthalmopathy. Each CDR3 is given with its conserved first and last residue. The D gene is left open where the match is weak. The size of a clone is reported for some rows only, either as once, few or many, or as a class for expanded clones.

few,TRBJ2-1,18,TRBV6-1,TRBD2,CASSLRASGRAQYNEQFF,TGTGCCAGCAGCCTCAGGGCTAGCGGGAGGGCCCAGTACAATGAGCAGTTCTTC
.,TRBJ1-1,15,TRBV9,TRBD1,CASSATGNVNTEAFF,TGTGCCAGCAGCGCGACAGGGAATGTAAACACTGAAGCTTTCTTT
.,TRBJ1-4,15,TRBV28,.,CASSFTGRSNEKLFF,TGTGCCAGCAGTTTTACGGGACGGTCTAATGAAAAACTGTTTTTT
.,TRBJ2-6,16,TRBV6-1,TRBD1,CASNRQGDPGANVLTF,TGTGCCAGCAACAGGCAGGGGGATCCTGGGGCCAACGTCCTGACTTTC
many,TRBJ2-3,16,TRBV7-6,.,CASSLDKEEGTDTQYF,TGTGCCAGCAGCCTAGACAAGGAAGAGGGCACAGATACGCAGTATTTT
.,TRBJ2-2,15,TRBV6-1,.,CASRKTQGHTGELFF,TGTGCCAGCAGAAAAACTCAGGGGCACACCGGGGAGCTGTTTTTT
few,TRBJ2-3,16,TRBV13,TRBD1,CASITGRDRDTDTQYF,TGTGCCAGCATTACGGGGCGGGACAGGGACACAGATACGCAGTATTTT
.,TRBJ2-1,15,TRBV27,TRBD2,CASSLSGWGEGEQFF,TGTGCCAGCAGTTTATCGGGTTGGGGGGAGGGTGAGCAGTTCTTC
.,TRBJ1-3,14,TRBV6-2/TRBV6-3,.,CASGQLSSGNTIYF,TGTGCCAGTGGACAGTTGAGCTCTGGAAACACCATATATTTT
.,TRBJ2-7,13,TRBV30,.,CAWSTGSVEEQYF,TGTGCCTGGAGTACGGGGTCCGTGGAAGAGCAGTACTTC
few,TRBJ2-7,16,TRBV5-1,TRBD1,CASSLGTGTVSYEQYF,TGCGCCAGCAGCTTAGGGACAGGGACGGTCTCCTACGAGCAGTACTTC
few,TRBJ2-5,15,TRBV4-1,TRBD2,CASSQDGGSAETQYF,TGCGCCAGCAGCCAAGACGGCGGGAGTGCGGAGACCCAGTACTTC
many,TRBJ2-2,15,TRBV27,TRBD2,CASSFLAGKTGELFF,TGTGCCAGCAGTTTTCTAGCGGGAAAAACCGGGGAGCTGTTTTTT
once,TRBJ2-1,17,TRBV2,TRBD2,CASSGRDGTSLNNEQFF,TGTGCCAGCAGTGGAAGGGACGGGACTAGCCTCAACAATGAGCAGTTCTTC
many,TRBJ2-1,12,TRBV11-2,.,CASSLVLHEQFF,TGTGCCAGCAGCTTAGTCCTGCATGAGCAGTTCTTC
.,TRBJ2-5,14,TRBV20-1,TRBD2,CSPSSGRGEETQYF,TGCAGTCCAAGCAGCGGGAGGGGGGAAGAGACCCAGTACTTC
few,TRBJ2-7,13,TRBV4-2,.,CASSHGDTYEQYF,TGTGCCAGCAGCCATGGGGACACCTACGAGCAGTACTTC
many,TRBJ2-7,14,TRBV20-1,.,CSAIADRDGGEQYF,TGCAGTGCCATCGCCGACCGGGACGGCGGCGAGCAGTACTTC
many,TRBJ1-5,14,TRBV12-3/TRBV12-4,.,CASSFGRSNQPQHF,TGTGCCAGCAGTTTCGGCAGAAGCAATCAGCCCCAGCATTTT
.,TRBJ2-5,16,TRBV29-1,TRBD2,CGVATLAGANGETQYF,TGCGGCGTTGCGACACTAGCGGGAGCCAATGGGGAGACCCAGTACTTC
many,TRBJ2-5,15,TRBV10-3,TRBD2,CAISATSGSGETQYF,TGTGCCATCAGTGCGACTAGCGGGAGCGGGGAGACCCAGTACTTC
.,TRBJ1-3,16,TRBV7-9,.,CASSLVRESSGNTIYF,TGTGCCAGCAGCTTAGTACGGGAGAGCTCTGGAAACACCATATATTTT
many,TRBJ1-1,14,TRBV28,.,CASSLLAGVTEAFF,TGTGCCAGCAGTTTATTAGCGGGGGTCACTGAAGCTTTCTTT
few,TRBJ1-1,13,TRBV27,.,CANGPNTNTEAFF,TGTGCCAACGGTCCCAACACGAACACTGAAGCTTTCTTT
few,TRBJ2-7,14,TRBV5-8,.,CASSQQTDPYEQYF,TGTGCCAGCAGCCAACAGACGGACCCCTACGAGCAGTACTTC
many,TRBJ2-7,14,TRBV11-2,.,CASSSGGGGYEQYF,TGTGCCAGCAGCTCTGGGGGAGGGGGCTACGAGCAGTACTTC
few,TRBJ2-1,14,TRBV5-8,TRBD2,CASEEAGGPNEQFF,TGTGCCAGCGAGGAAGCGGGAGGTCCCAATGAGCAGTTCTTC
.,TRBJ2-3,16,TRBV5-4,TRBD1,CASSLNRGTSPDTQYF,TGTGCCAGCAGCTTGAACAGGGGAACTAGTCCAGATACGCAGTATTTT